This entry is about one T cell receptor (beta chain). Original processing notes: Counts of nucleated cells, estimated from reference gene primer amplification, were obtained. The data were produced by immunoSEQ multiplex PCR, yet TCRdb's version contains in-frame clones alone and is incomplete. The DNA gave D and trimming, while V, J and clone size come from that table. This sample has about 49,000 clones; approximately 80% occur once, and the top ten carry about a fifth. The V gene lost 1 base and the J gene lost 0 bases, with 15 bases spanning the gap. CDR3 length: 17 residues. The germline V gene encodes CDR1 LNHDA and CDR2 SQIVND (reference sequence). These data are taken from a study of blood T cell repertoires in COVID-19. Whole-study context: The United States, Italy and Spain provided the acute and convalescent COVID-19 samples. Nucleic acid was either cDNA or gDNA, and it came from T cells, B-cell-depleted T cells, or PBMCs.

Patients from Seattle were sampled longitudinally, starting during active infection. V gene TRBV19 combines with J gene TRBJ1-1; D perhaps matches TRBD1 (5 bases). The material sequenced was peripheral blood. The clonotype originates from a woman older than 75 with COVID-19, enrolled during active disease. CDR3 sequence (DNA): TGTGCCAGTAGTATAGGGAGGTCGGGGGGACTGAACACTGAAGCTTTCTTT. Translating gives CASSIGRSGGLNTEAFF.